The clone carrying this T cell receptor (beta chain) was seen only a few times. Its target is not known. An end of the junction does not agree with germline; a read error may underlie this. Germline V CDR1 and CDR2: SEHNR, FQNEAQ (reference sequence). This CDR3 spans 10 amino acids. This sample is part of a study of T cells in Graves' hyperthyroidism and ophthalmopathy. Study overall: Blood was drawn when the patient was first diagnosed and still untreated.

Study observations and caveats: Most clonotypes expanded in the thyroid (above 0.001) were also present in blood.

RNA transcripts served as the template for amplifying TCR beta CDR3 regions. A set of HTBI primers served as the primers for a first-round RT-PCR of the TCR CDR3. TCRdb re-derived calls from the multiplex PCR reads in MiXCR, one entry per CDR3 protein. The sample records about 680,000 distinct CDR3 sequences, 30% to 40% being singletons. The receptor's source is a woman between 35 and 50 years old with Graves' hyperthyroidism. Sequencing was done on a sample of blood. This chain uses TRBV7-9 with TRBJ1-1, with D unresolved. CDR3 sequence reads: CASSLVRASF. The DNA for the CDR3 is TGTGCCAGCAGCTTAGTGAGGGCAAGCTTC.